The sequence of this TCR beta chain was determined in a study of CD8+ T cells in alopecia areata. Following RNA extraction, reverse transcription yielded cDNA that acted as the sequencing template. Data came from immunoSEQ multiplex PCR; TCRdb stores just in-frame clones and leaves some out. The sample has roughly 200,000 clones, about 60% seen once; the top ten hold about 3%. Treatment denoted: oral pan-JAK inhibitor, 5-10 mg twice daily. Collected material from alopecia areata patients comprised lesional scalp punch biopsies and peripheral blood. Study outcomes and limitations: Among the top 100, expanded CD8+ clones, as well as scalp clonality, were significantly decreased by tofacitinib. With one nonresponder, baseline CD8+ expansion's link to response remains uncertain. An increase in clonality over normal scalp was evident in lesional scalp, especially alopecia totalis/universalis.

Germline lookup yields CDR1 SGHDT and CDR2 YYEEEE. This CDR3 is 14 amino acids long. With 4 bases removed from V and 5 bases from J, the gap between germline ends came to 15 bases. A note on this clone: Its antigen remains unknown.

Sequencing used CD4+ T cells sorted from blood, obtained at week 4, from a patient treated with tofacitinib. The receptor was isolated from a human donor with alopecia areata. This chain connects TRBV5-6 to TRBJ1-2, with a tentative D call TRBD1 (5 bases). The DNA of the CDR3 is TGTGCCAGCAGCCCGGACAATGGACATTATGGCTACACCTTC. It codes for CASSPDNGHYGYTF.